What follows are 11 T cell receptor beta chains derived from one specimen sequenced in a study of T and B cells in COVID-19 patients. BIOMED2 TRB-A/B primer pools were used in multiplex TRB PCR. From the multiplex PCR reads, TCRdb called clonotypes with MiXCR, one entry per CDR3 protein. The data hold more than 15,000 distinct CDR3 sequences, with under 35% observed a single time. TRB was amplified from approximately 250-480 ng of blood genomic DNA. Sequencing was carried out using blood. Every receptor here comes from a human donor who had recovered from COVID-19.

The chain recombines TRBV6-5 with TRBJ2-2; TRBD1 aligns across 9 bases. The CDR3 is made up of 16 amino acids. Germline values: CDR1 MNHEY, CDR2 SVGAGI. Unmatched junction bases numbered 1, after V lost 0 bases and J lost 2 bases. The DNA for the CDR3 is TGTGCCAGCAGTTACTCGGGACAGGGTAACACCGGGGAGCTGTTTTTT. Encoded protein: CASSYSGQGNTGELFF.

Sample share makes this clonotype medium-sized. The rearrangement joins TRBV19 to TRBJ2-7, with D possibly TRBD2 on 5 matching bases. Germline V gives CDR1 LNHDA, CDR2 SQIVND (reference sequence). V was cut by 3 bases and J by 3 bases, with 12 bases left in between. The CDR3 has 14 amino acids. The CDR3 nucleotides are TGTGCCAGTAGTATGCGGACTCCCCGCTACGAGCAGTACTTC. As protein: CASSMRTPRYEQYF.

This clonotype was seen only a few times. J is TRBJ2-5 and V is TRBV10-1, with D perhaps matching TRBD2 (5 bases). The CDR3 covers 14 residues. V gave up 3 bases and J gave up 4 bases, with 12 bases separating them. Germline V CDR1 and CDR2: WNHNN, SYGVQD (reference sequence). The CDR3 sequence: CASSDKPSRETQYF. The CDR3 bases are TGCGCCAGCAGTGATAAGCCTAGCCGAGAGACCCAGTACTTC.

This clonotype is deemed medium-sized. This rearrangement joins TRBV19 to TRBJ2-7, with D tentatively TRBD1 (5 bases). V dropped 3 bases and J dropped 2 bases, with 8 bases sitting between them. This CDR3 region has 13 residues. Germline loops: CDR1 LNHDA, CDR2 SQIVND (reference sequence). The CDR3 DNA reads as TGTGCCAGTAGTATCCAGGGCCCCTACGAGCAGTACTTC. Translation gives CASSIQGPYEQYF.

The chain employs TRBV4-1 and TRBJ1-1; D is unresolved. Trimming took off 0 bases at V and 8 bases at J, with 10 bases between the two ends. This CDR3 contains 13 residues. Per germline, CDR1 MGHRA and CDR2 YSYEKL. The CDR3 DNA is TGCGCCAGCAGCCAAGAGAACAGCCTAGAAGCTTTCTTT. This codes for CASSQENSLEAFF.

This clonotype is medium-sized in the sample. The V gene is TRBV19, the J gene TRBJ2-3; 8 positions match TRBD2. The V segment lost 1 base and the J segment 2 bases; nucleotides outside the gene matches: 5. This CDR3 is 16 amino acids long. CDR1 LNHDA and CDR2 SQIVND come from the germline V gene (reference sequence). CDR3 sequence: CASSIASGGITDTQYF. Written as DNA, the CDR3 is TGTGCCAGTAGTATAGCCAGCGGGGGAATCACAGATACGCAGTATTTT.

This clonotype was seen repeatedly, ten times or more. This chain connects TRBV6-2 or TRBV6-3 to TRBJ2-1; TRBD1 matches at 8 bases. This CDR3 comprises 17 residues. Looked up from germline, CDR1 is MNHEY and CDR2 is SVGEGT. V was clipped by 6 bases and J by 7 bases; unmatched bases: 17. The CDR3 region is CASSWTGTRFGGNEQFF. DNA of the CDR3: TGTGCCAGCAGCTGGACAGGGACGCGCTTTGGCGGGAATGAGCAGTTCTTC.

DNA of the CDR3: TGTGCCAGCTCACCGGACGGATATGGCTACACCTTC. Translated, it gives CASSPDGYGYTF. The rearrangement joins TRBV18 to TRBJ1-2; D is ambiguous. V lost 3 bases, J lost 5 bases, and 7 bases lay in between. The CDR3 extends over 12 amino acids. Per the germline V gene, CDR1 is KGHSH and CDR2 is LQKENI. Using reference TRBV18 and TRBJ1-2 for the parts outside the CDR3, the full variable domain is NAGVMQNPRHLVRRRGQEARLRCSPMKGHSHVYWYRQLPEEGLKFMVYLQKENIIDESGMPKERFSAEFPKEGPSILRIQQVVRGDSAAYFCASSPDGYGYTFGSGTRLTVV.

This clonotype is medium-sized in the sample. V gene TRBV6-4 combines with J gene TRBJ2-3; D is ambiguous. The CDR3 spans 15 residues. V was pared by 7 bases and J by 0 bases, with 14 bases between. Germline-derived CDR1 and CDR2 are MRHNA and SNTAGT. CDR3 in amino acids: CASMRLLISTDTQYF. DNA of the CDR3: TGTGCCAGCATGAGGCTCCTAATTAGCACAGATACGCAGTATTTT.

J is TRBJ1-6 and V is TRBV11-2; D may be TRBD1 (6 bases). V was trimmed by 5 bases and J by 3 bases, leaving 11 bases between them. Germline V gene sequence: CDR1 SGHAT, CDR2 FQNNGV. This CDR3 contains 15 residues. DNA of the CDR3: TGTGCCAGCAGCCCAGGGGATCGCTATAATTCACCCCTCCACTTT. Translating it yields CASSPGDRYNSPLHF.

DNA for the CDR3: TGTGCCAGCAGGGGCCTATACCCCTACGAGCAGTACTTC. Translation: CASRGLYPYEQYF. The J gene is TRBJ2-7, the V gene TRBV27; no clear D. Trimming pared 6 bases from V and 2 bases from J, leaving 11 bases between. Germline V gene lookup returns CDR1 MNHEY and CDR2 SMNVEV (reference sequence). The CDR3 has 13 residues.